This is a list of T cell receptor beta chains from one sample in a study of T cell clonotyping in hematopoietic cell transplantation. Data came from immunoSEQ multiplex PCR; TCRdb stores just in-frame clones and leaves some out. This table holds some 49,000 clones, about nine tenths found once. Material: peripheral blood mononuclear cells, obtained before stem cell transplant. The receptors originated from a man aged 55 to 70 with biphenotypic leukemia. Some clones in this sample may be carry-over from other donors' samples. Both conserved end residues are trimmed from each CDR3. Rows give clone size only sometimes, using once, few, many, or a class for an expanded clone.

j_call clone_size v_call cdr3_aa
TRBJ1-2 . TRBV6-1 ASSDRGAYGYT
TRBJ2-7 . TRBV28 ASRTGGYEQY
TRBJ2-5 . TRBV30 AWSAPGRETQY
TRBJ2-4 . TRBV4-3 ASSQDFGGGGNIQY
TRBJ1-2 . TRBV28 ASRIQENYGYT
TRBJ2-6 once TRBV30 AWTGLSGGSYVLT
TRBJ1-1 medium-sized TRBV4-1 ASSQTGGMNTEAF
TRBJ2-7 . TRBV28 ASSRVRDRISYEQY
TRBJ1-3 . TRBV4-2 ASSPSRGSSGNTIY
TRBJ2-7 . TRBV4-3 ASSNEPGYEQY
TRBJ1-1 . TRBV1 TSSQAGRGGNTEAF
TRBJ2-2 . TRBV7-2 ASSTRPGNTGELF
TRBJ2-2 few TRBV2 ASSPSVSGNAGELF
TRBJ1-4 . TRBV7-8 ASSSGGSRGDEKLF
TRBJ2-7 . TRBV4-2 ASSHPLKQSSYEQY
TRBJ2-3 . TRBV7-2 ASSLERGNTQY
TRBJ2-7 . TRBV6-1 ASSLGQGFPEQY
TRBJ2-2 . TRBV5-4 ASSSSRDSYTGELF
TRBJ1-2 . TRBV5-4 ASSLGGEYGYT
TRBJ2-5 . TRBV9 ASSAWVGETQY
TRBJ1-1 . TRBV20-1 SAWGNTEAF
TRBJ2-7 . TRBV5-1 ASGRIGEQY
TRBJ2-7 . TRBV11-3 ASSKGVSYEQY
TRBJ2-7 . TRBV5-6 ASSLGTSGNYEQY
TRBJ1-1 . TRBV28 ASRADTAF
TRBJ1-1 few TRBV27 ASSRRDTEAF
TRBJ2-1 . TRBV28 ASTPRGDEQF
TRBJ1-4 . TRBV4-3 ASSQDMETGGGGYEKLF
TRBJ1-1 once TRBV28 ASSRVNTEAF
TRBJ2-7 once TRBV10-3 AISELGEIDEQY
TRBJ1-4 once TRBV4-2 ASSQTGRVNEKLF
TRBJ2-1 few TRBV30 AGFRTSGINEQF
TRBJ2-3 . TRBV30 AWSGYSGSRYTQY
TRBJ1-2 . TRBV19 ASSYGTGYYGYT
TRBJ1-5 once TRBV19 ASREDRQSNQPQH
TRBJ2-7 . TRBV28 ASSRPAYEQY
TRBJ1-1 . TRBV13 ASWDSLNTEAF
TRBJ2-1 . TRBV6-6 ASKAYNEQF
TRBJ2-7 . TRBV6-5 ASSWGQASEQY
TRBJ1-5 . TRBV6-5 ASSPLNGQPQH
TRBJ2-7 . TRBV5-4 ASSLGTVYEQY
TRBJ2-2 . TRBV4-1 ASSQDGASVFGELF
TRBJ1-1 . TRBV11-3 ASSLGPVNTEAF
TRBJ1-5 . TRBV28 ASSFGGVQPQH
TRBJ1-2 . TRBV10-3 AISEYGQGTTGYT
TRBJ1-2 . TRBV10-3 AISEAGTGGGYT
TRBJ2-7 . TRBV27 ASSSGLDGPYEQY
TRBJ2-1 . TRBV10-3 AIRGTSGYNEQF
TRBJ2-2 . TRBV30 AATSGGYTGELF
TRBJ1-3 once TRBV7-9 ASSLTANTIY
TRBJ2-7 . TRBV5-1 ASSAGQDYEQY